The present T cell receptor beta chain was sequenced within a study of T cells in Graves' hyperthyroidism and ophthalmopathy. Study-wide results and caveats: With a median lead of around 6.7 months before onset, the model predicted ophthalmopathy.

This clonotype was seen a few times. What it binds is unknown. Germline values: CDR1 LNHDA, CDR2 SQIVND (reference sequence). This CDR3 is built from 14 residues. The V segment lost 5 bases and the J segment 5 bases; nucleotides outside the gene matches: 4. TCR beta CDR3 regions were amplified from RNA transcripts. HTBI primers drove first-round RT-PCR of the TCR CDR3. TCRdb itself ran the multiplex PCR reads through MiXCR, one entry per CDR3 protein. The table records about 400,000 distinct CDR3 sequences, over 11% of them present only once. The clonotype comes from a man in his forties or fifties with Graves' ophthalmopathy. The specimen sequenced was blood. The chain recombines TRBV19 with TRBJ2-5; 11 bases line up with TRBD1. The CDR3: CASSVDRGHETQYF. CDR3 DNA sequence: TGTGCCAGTAGTGTGGACAGGGGGCACGAGACCCAGTACTTC.